This is a list of T cell receptor beta chains from one sample in a study of OX40 agonist ivuxolimab in advanced cancers. Some clones are missing from TCRdb's copy, which holds only in-frame ones; the method was immunoSEQ multiplex PCR. This table holds fewer than 60,000 clones, approximately 90% found once. Sequences were derived from CD4+ or CD8+ T cells sorted from blood, sampled in a trial of the OX40 agonist ivuxolimab. Receptors originate from an adult with an advanced solid tumor such as melanoma, head and neck, liver or kidney cancer. The CDR3 runs from the conserved cysteine through the conserved F or W. D genes are given only for firm matches. The size field is filled for only some rows; it gives once, few, many or a size class.

d_gene,j_gene,abundance,v_gene,CDR3nt,CDR3aa
TRBD2,TRBJ2-3,-,TRBV28,TGTGCCAGCAGTTTATGGCGGGAGGGCCGGACAGATACGCAGTATTTT,CASSLWREGRTDTQYF
TRBD1,TRBJ2-5,-,TRBV5-4,TGTGCCAGCAGCCTTGACAGGGCAGAGACCCAGTACTTC,CASSLDRAETQYF
-,TRBJ2-6,-,TRBV6-4,TGTGCCAGCAGTGACTCAGGGTTTCATGGAGGGGCCAACGTCCTGACTTTC,CASSDSGFHGGANVLTF
-,TRBJ2-5,-,TRBV7-9,TGTGCCAGCAGCCCCCCAGGATGGGGGGGCGAGACCCAGTACTTC,CASSPPGWGGETQYF
-,TRBJ2-1,-,TRBV11-3,TGTGCCAGCAGCTTACAATGGGACAATGAGCAGTTCTTC,CASSLQWDNEQFF
TRBD2,TRBJ2-5,-,TRBV7-8,TGTGCCAGCAGCCTGATCGGGGGGTACCAAGAGACCCAGTACTTC,CASSLIGGYQETQYF
-,TRBJ2-1,-,TRBV28,TGTGCCAGCAGTAGGAGATACTCCTACAATGAGCAGTTCTTC,CASSRRYSYNEQFF
-,TRBJ1-2,few,TRBV2,TGTGCCAGCAGTGAAGTTGGCTACACCTTC,CASSEVGYTF
-,TRBJ2-3,-,TRBV28,TGTGCCAGCAGTTTGGGGGCAGGGTGGACAGATACGCAGTATTTT,CASSLGAGWTDTQYF
-,TRBJ2-1,-,TRBV11-2,TGTGCCAGCAGTCCGGACGGGGCTTCCTACAATGAGCAGTTCTTC,CASSPDGASYNEQFF
-,TRBJ1-2,once,TRBV6-4,TGTGCCAGCAGTGACTCGAGAACGGCCTTTGGATATGGCTACACCTTC,CASSDSRTAFGYGYTF
-,TRBJ1-1,-,TRBV7-9,TGTGCCAGCAGTCAGGACAGCCTTGAAGCTTTCTTT,CASSQDSLEAFF
TRBD2,TRBJ2-2,-,TRBV7-9,TGTGCCAGCAGCTTCACCGGGACTAGTGGGAGTGGCGGGGAGCTGTTTTTT,CASSFTGTSGSGGELFF
-,TRBJ2-1,-,TRBV12-2,TGTGCAAGTCGCATTTGGACTAGCGGGAGGGCCAACTACAATGAGCAGTTCTTC,CASRIWTSGRANYNEQFF
-,TRBJ1-6,-,TRBV5-1,TGCGCCAGCAGCCCGGACGGTGGTTCCTATAATTCACCCCTCCACTTT,CASSPDGGSYNSPLHF
TRBD1,TRBJ2-6,-,TRBV7-3,TGTGCCAGCAGCTTAAGGGGACAGAGCTCTGGGGCCAACGTCCTGACTTTC,CASSLRGQSSGANVLTF
-,TRBJ2-7,-,TRBV5-1,TGCGCCAGCAGCTGGACAGTCCTATCCTACGAGCAGTACTTC,CASSWTVLSYEQYF
TRBD1,TRBJ1-3,-,TRBV6-1,TGTGCCAGCAGGACAGGGAGGACTGGAAACACCATATATTTT,CASRTGRTGNTIYF
-,TRBJ2-4,-,TRBV2,TGTGCCAGCAGTGGGGGGGCCGCCGTAGGCATTCAGTACTTC,CASSGGAAVGIQYF
-,TRBJ1-2,-,TRBV7-2,TGTGCCAGCAGCTTAGCAGGGGACTATGGCTACACCTTC,CASSLAGDYGYTF
-,TRBJ1-2,-,TRBV25-1,TGTGCCAGCAGTGAAAATTTTGGGACCGGCTACACCTTC,CASSENFGTGYTF
-,TRBJ1-2,-,TRBV10-3,TGTGCCATCAGCCCTAACAGCGCTAACTATGGCTACACCTTC,CAISPNSANYGYTF
-,TRBJ2-2,-,TRBV19,TGTGCCAGTAGTATAATCGGCAGGGCGAACACCGGGGAGCTGTTTTTT,CASSIIGRANTGELFF
-,TRBJ2-3,once,TRBV19,TGTGCCAGTAGTTTAGCTGCTAGCACAGATACGCAGTATTTT,CASSLAASTDTQYF
TRBD2,TRBJ2-1,-,TRBV2,TGTGCCAGCCCACCGCGGGGCGGGAGGGACAATGAGCAGTTCTTC,CASPPRGGRDNEQFF
TRBD1,TRBJ2-3,-,TRBV6-5,TGTGCCAGCAGTAGACAGGGTAGCACAGATACGCAGTATTTT,CASSRQGSTDTQYF
-,TRBJ1-3,-,TRBV4-1,TGCGCCAGCAGCCAAGATCTTCGGGCCTACTCTGGAAACACCATATATTTT,CASSQDLRAYSGNTIYF
-,TRBJ2-3,-,TRBV2,TGTGCCAGCAGTGTCGAGAGCACAGATACGCAGTATTTT,CASSVESTDTQYF
-,TRBJ1-4,-,TRBV19,TGTGCCAGTAGTATCCAGGGCGGAAGGGAAAAACTGTTTTTT,CASSIQGGREKLFF
-,TRBJ1-1,-,TRBV6-5,TGTGCCAGCAGACGACAGTACTACATGAACACTGAAGCTTTCTTT,CASRRQYYMNTEAFF